Below, 25 T cell receptor beta chains from the same sample are listed, as sequenced in a study of beta chain features in type 1 diabetes. Reverse transcription of all isolated RNA meant that expressed TCRB transcripts were sequenced. The protocol was immunoSEQ multiplex PCR, while the TCRdb copy is restricted to in-frame clones and leaves out a portion. The table lists some 500,000 clones, about 10% of them singletons, with about 0.045% in the top ten. The sequencing sample was made of naive CD4+ T cells from blood. These receptors were taken from a woman aged 18-29 years in good health.

The V and J genes are TRBV30 and TRBJ1-2; possible D gene TRBD1, 6 bases. The ends were cut back, 2 bases at V and 7 bases at J, with 8 bases in the middle. CDR1 and CDR2 from the germline V gene are GTSNPN and SVGIG (reference sequence). CDR3 size: 11 residues. CDR3 in DNA: TGTGCCTGGAGTACAGGGTCTGGCTACACCTTC. It specifies CAWSTGSGYTF.

This chain joins TRBV7-3 and TRBJ2-1; TRBD2 might be the D (6 bases). The V gene lost 2 bases and the J gene lost 6 bases, with 17 bases spanning the gap. Germline V gene lookup returns CDR1 SGHTA and CDR2 FQGTGA. CDR3 size: 16 residues. CDR3 residues: CASSLFASDKGNEQFF. CDR3 sequence (DNA): TGTGCCAGCAGCTTATTCGCTAGCGATAAGGGCAATGAGCAGTTCTTC.

The chain uses TRBV4-3 and TRBJ2-3, with 7 bases matching TRBD2. This CDR3 spans 18 amino acids. The V and J ends lost 0 bases and 2 bases, in that order; junction bases with no gene match: 11. In germline, CDR1 is LGHNA, CDR2 YSLEER. The CDR3 DNA follows: TGCGCCAGCAGCCAAGATTTATGGCGGGGGATCAACACAGATACGCAGTATTTT. The encoded protein is CASSQDLWRGINTDTQYF.

This clone has more than one count but fewer than ten. The chain recombines TRBV7-9 with TRBJ2-7; no clear D gene. V was shortened by 4 bases and J by 2 bases, with 12 bases between the two germline ends. The CDR3 spans 14 residues. Germline CDR1 reads SEHNR; CDR2 reads FQNEAQ (reference sequence). CDR3 nucleotides: TGTGCCAGCAGCTCGAGACACGCCACCTACGAGCAGTACTTC. It translates to CASSSRHATYEQYF.

This clone has a handful of counts. The chain carries TRBV7-2 and TRBJ1-5; 8 bases align to TRBD1. This CDR3 is 13 amino acids long. Germline CDR1 reads SGHTA; CDR2 reads FQGNSA. J gave up 7 bases and V 9 bases, and 8 bases lay outside the gene matches. CDR3 protein: CASGGTGGQPQHF. In DNA, the CDR3 is TGTGCCAGTGGGGGGACAGGCGGGCAGCCCCAGCATTTT.

This clone was observed a handful of times. The rearrangement links TRBV7-3 to TRBJ2-1, with D perhaps TRBD1 (6 bases). The CDR3 length is 14 residues. Germline-derived CDR1 and CDR2 are SGHTA and FQGTGA. V lost 0 bases to trimming and J lost 6 bases, with 9 bases between them. CDR3 sequence reads: CASSLTGQFNEQFF. The CDR3 region has the DNA TGTGCCAGCAGCTTAACCGGACAGTTCAATGAGCAGTTCTTC.

Only a few counts were recorded for this clone. The genes are TRBV13 and TRBJ2-2, with 7 positions matching TRBD2. Germline CDR1 reads PRHDT; CDR2 reads FYEKMQ (reference sequence). The CDR3 is 16 residues long. Trimming removed 5 bases from V and 3 bases from J; junction bases left unmatched: 9. In DNA form, the CDR3 reads TGTGCCAGCAGCCCCCCGCGGGAGTCCGACACCGGGGAGCTGTTTTTT. It specifies CASSPPRESDTGELFF.

The rearrangement links TRBV27 to TRBJ1-4; D is perhaps TRBD1 (6 bases). In germline, CDR1 is MNHEY, CDR2 SMNVEV (reference sequence). The CDR3 is 13 amino acids. The germline V and J ends were trimmed by 2 bases and 9 bases, with 10 bases remaining between them. The CDR3 spells CASSLGQMQKLFF. Here the CDR3 DNA reads TGTGCCAGCAGTTTAGGACAGATGCAAAAACTGTTTTTT. Supplemented by reference TRBV27 and TRBJ1-4, the full variable domain reads EAQVTQNPRYLITVTGKKLTVTCSQNMNHEYMSWYRQDPGLGLRQIYYSMNVEVTDKGDVPEGYKVSRKEKRNFPLILESPSPNQTSLYFCASSLGQMQKLFFGSGTQLSVL.

This clone has just a few counts. The rearrangement joins TRBV7-2 to TRBJ2-1; the match to TRBD2 covers 9 bases. Unmatched junction bases numbered 12, after V lost 3 bases and J lost 15 bases. Germline V lookup: CDR1 SGHTA, CDR2 FQGNSA. This CDR3 region has 14 residues. For the CDR3, the DNA is TGTGCCAGCAGCTTGATTAGCGGGAGTGCCTCGGGGTTCTTC. This codes for CASSLISGSASGFF.

This rearrangement joins TRBV7-2 to TRBJ2-2, with unresolved D. Trimming shortened V by 1 base and J by 16 bases, and 16 bases separated the two germline ends. Germline values: CDR1 SGHTA, CDR2 FQGNSA. There are 13 residues in the CDR3. This chain's CDR3 is CASSLEGVVQPFF. The CDR3 bases are TGTGCCAGCAGCTTAGAAGGTGTGGTCCAGCCGTTTTTT.

This clone appeared a few times. The chain joins TRBV11-1 to TRBJ2-1; TRBD1 matches 7 bases. The V gene's germline CDR1 is SGHAT and CDR2 FQDESV (reference sequence). The V segment lost 10 bases and the J segment 0 bases; nucleotides outside the gene matches: 15. This CDR3 contains 17 residues. CDR3 DNA: TGTGCCACCACGACAGGGTCGAGGCGACACTCCTACAATGAGCAGTTCTTC. It translates to CATTTGSRRHSYNEQFF.

This clone was counted between two and nine times. CDR3 nucleotide sequence: TGTGCCAGCAGATGGGGGGGCAATCAGCCCCAGCATTTT. Its translation is CASRWGGNQPQHF. The V gene is TRBV28, the J gene TRBJ1-5; possibly TRBD1 for D (5 bases). The CDR3 is 13 residues long. V was clipped by 6 bases and J by 2 bases, with 8 bases between them. CDR1 and CDR2 from the germline V gene are MDHEN and SYDVKM.

This chain links TRBV5-1 with TRBJ2-1; maybe TRBD2 (6 bases). The germline V gene encodes CDR1 SGHRS and CDR2 YFSETQ. The CDR3 contains 16 residues. Between the trimmed V and J ends, which lost 0 bases and 4 bases, there was a span of 14 bases. The CDR3 sequence: CASSLGTNTFYNEQFF. The CDR3, as DNA: TGCGCCAGCAGCTTGGGGACTAATACGTTTTACAATGAGCAGTTCTTC.

This clone was counted a few times. V gene TRBV4-3 combines with J gene TRBJ2-7; tentatively, D is TRBD2 (6 bases). V was shortened by 1 base and J by 4 bases, with 14 bases between the two germline ends. Germline lookup yields CDR1 LGHNA and CDR2 YSLEER. This CDR3 is built from 15 residues. The CDR3 region is CASSQVTGTPYEQYF. The CDR3 DNA is TGCGCCAGCAGCCAAGTAACCGGGACTCCTTACGAGCAGTACTTC.

This clone was detected a few times. The V gene is TRBV28, the J gene TRBJ2-7; 9 bases are a match to TRBD1. V lost 4 bases and J lost 5; bases outside the gene matches: 9. Germline CDR1 reads MDHEN; CDR2 reads SYDVKM. This CDR3 is built from 15 residues. CDR3 DNA sequence: TGTGCCAGCAGTTCAACCGGGACAGGGATTCACGAGCAGTACGTC. Amino acids: CASSSTGTGIHEQYV.

This clone was seen a handful of times. The V and J genes are TRBV5-6 and TRBJ2-3; tentatively, D is TRBD1 (6 bases). In germline, CDR1 is SGHDT, CDR2 YYEEEE. V was clipped by 4 bases and J by 1 base, with 10 bases between them. The CDR3 is 14 residues long. CDR3 protein: CASSQTGRTDTQYF. Here the CDR3 DNA reads TGTGCCAGCAGCCAGACAGGACGCACAGATACGCAGTATTTT.

V is TRBV28 and J is TRBJ1-6, with a possible D match to TRBD1 (5 bases). This CDR3 has 14 amino acids. Germline V lookup: CDR1 MDHEN, CDR2 SYDVKM. V lost 8 bases and J lost 9, with 17 bases in between. DNA for the CDR3: TGTGCCAGCGGGCCAGTCCTGGGGGTTTCACCCCTCCACTTT. This gives the protein CASGPVLGVSPLHF.

V usage is TRBV7-2 and J usage is TRBJ1-2, with D perhaps matching TRBD1 (6 bases). With 1 base removed from V and 8 bases from J, the gap between germline ends came to 11 bases. From germline, CDR1 is SGHTA and CDR2 FQGNSA. The CDR3 sequence is 13 residues long. In nucleotides, the CDR3 is TGTGCCAGCAGCTTAGACAGGGCGGTGGGCTACACCTTC. The encoded protein is CASSLDRAVGYTF.

This clone was picked up many times. The chain has TRBV29-1 and TRBJ2-5, with 10 bases fitting TRBD2. The germline gives CDR1 SQVTM, CDR2 ANQGSEA. The CDR3 consists of 14 residues. The V and J ends lost 7 bases and 2 bases, in that order; junction bases with no gene match: 7. CDR3 in amino acids: CSARGLAFQETQYF. CDR3 DNA: TGCAGCGCGAGGGGACTAGCGTTTCAAGAGACCCAGTACTTC.

This sequence joins TRBV13 and TRBJ2-5, with TRBD2 matching 12 bases. The J segment lost 5 bases and the V segment lost 5 bases, leaving 6 bases of the junction unmatched. The CDR3 totals 15 residues. Germline CDR1 reads PRHDT; CDR2 reads FYEKMQ (reference sequence). CDR3 nucleotides: TGTGCCAGCAGCCCTAGCGGGGGGGCACGGGAGACCCAGTACTTC. Its translation: CASSPSGGARETQYF. Full variable domain (outside the CDR3, taken from reference TRBV13 and TRBJ2-5): AAGVIQSPRHLIKEKRETATLKCYPIPRHDTVYWYQQGPGQDPQFLISFYEKMQSDKGSIPDRFSAQQFSDYHSELNMSSLELGDSALYFCASSPSGGARETQYFGPGTRLLVL.

In its sample, this clone was seen many times. The chain carries TRBV28 and TRBJ2-6; D uncertain. The CDR3 extends over 13 amino acids. Trimming took off 8 bases at V and 0 bases at J, with 5 bases between the two ends. Germline V CDR1 and CDR2: MDHEN, SYDVKM. The CDR3 DNA reads TGTGCCAGCGGTACCTCTGGGGCCAACGTCCTGACTTTC. The encoded protein is CASGTSGANVLTF. Complete variable domain (other parts from reference TRBV28 and TRBJ2-6): DVKVTQSSRYLVKRTGEKVFLECVQDMDHENMFWYRQDPGLGLRLIYFSYDVKMKEKGDIPEGYSVSREKKERFSLILESASTNQTSMYLCASGTSGANVLTFGAGSRLTVL.

This clone was found a few times. The V gene is TRBV5-1, the J gene TRBJ2-3, with D unresolved. This CDR3 has 13 amino acids. Trimming removed 0 bases at V and 3 bases at J, with 5 bases between. Looked up from germline, CDR1 is SGHRS and CDR2 is YFSETQ. The CDR3 region is CASSLAVTDTQYF. The CDR3 nucleotides are TGCGCCAGCAGCTTGGCAGTGACAGATACGCAGTATTTT.

The chain uses TRBV14 and TRBJ2-5, with TRBD2 identical over 8 bases. CDR3 length: 16 residues. The V segment lost 0 bases and the J segment 2 bases; nucleotides outside the gene matches: 5. From germline, CDR1 is SGHDN and CDR2 FVKESK. The CDR3 DNA reads TGTGCCAGCAGCCAAGATGAGCGGGGGAGGCAAGAGACCCAGTACTTC. This gives the protein CASSQDERGRQETQYF.

The chain links TRBV23-1 to TRBJ2-7, with TRBD1 as a possible D gene (5 bases). TRBV23-1 is an open reading frame, and its role is uncertain. Deletions cut 4 bases from V and 0 bases from J, with 13 bases between. CDR3 size: 15 residues. CDR3 sequence (DNA): TGCGCCAGCAGTCGGTTGGACAACAACTCCTACGAGCAGTACGTC. It yields the protein CASSRLDNNSYEQYV.

This clone was picked up a small number of times. The chain uses TRBV5-1 and TRBJ2-5, with D tentatively TRBD1 (6 bases). The CDR3 covers 13 residues. Germline CDR1 and CDR2: SGHRS and YFSETQ. V gave up 7 bases and J gave up 9 bases, with 19 bases separating them. The chain's CDR3 is CASSSDRESAQYF. The CDR3 nucleotides read TGCGCCAGCTCTTCGGACAGAGAGTCGGCCCAGTACTTC. Full variable domain (outside the CDR3, taken from reference TRBV5-1 and TRBJ2-5): KAGVTQTPRYLIKTRGQQVTLSCSPISGHRSVSWYQQTPGQGLQFLFEYFSETQRNKGNFPGRFSGRQFSNSRSEMNVSTLELGDSALYLCASSSDRESAQYFGPGTRLLVL.